The 15 T cell receptor beta chains below all came from one sample that was sequenced in a study of T cells in Graves' hyperthyroidism and ophthalmopathy. The TCR beta CDR3 regions underwent amplification using RNA transcripts as the source. RT-PCR in the first round (using the HTBI primer set) targeted the TCR CDR3. TCRdb called the multiplex PCR reads again in MiXCR, with one record for every CDR3 protein. The table has hundreds of thousands of distinct CDR3 sequences, about a sixth seen once. Source material: blood. These receptors originate from a woman aged 18-35 years with Graves' ophthalmopathy.

This clonotype was observed at least ten times. V is TRBV28 and J is TRBJ2-7; 7 nucleotides agree with TRBD1. J lost 0 bases, V lost 5 bases, and 7 bases had no gene match. Germline CDR1 and CDR2: MDHEN and SYDVKM. This CDR3 is 15 amino acids long. The chain's CDR3 is CASSRAGTDSYEQYF. Written as DNA, the CDR3 is TGTGCCAGCAGTAGAGCCGGGACAGACTCCTACGAGCAGTACTTC.

Ten or more counts support this clonotype. This chain connects TRBV11-2 to TRBJ2-7; the D gene is possibly TRBD1 (5 bases). From germline, CDR1 is SGHAT and CDR2 FQNNGV. Trimming stripped 3 bases from V and 3 bases from J, with 9 bases between. The CDR3 totals 13 residues. The CDR3 region is CASSFFRDYEQYF. In nucleotides, the CDR3 is TGTGCCAGCAGCTTCTTCAGGGACTACGAGCAGTACTTC.

This clonotype was counted many times. CDR3 bases: TGTGCCAGCAGTTTAATCGGGGGGCAAATGGATGCTTTCTTT. Protein sequence: CASSLIGGQMDAFF. The chain links TRBV28 to TRBJ1-1; the D gene is possibly TRBD1 (6 bases). CDR1 and CDR2 from the germline V gene are MDHEN and SYDVKM. V lost 2 bases and J 11 bases, leaving 18 bases between the germline ends. This CDR3 has 14 amino acids.

This clonotype was recorded at least ten times. V and J are TRBV6-2 or TRBV6-3 and TRBJ2-7; 7 nucleotides match TRBD1. Germline lookup yields CDR1 MNHEY and CDR2 SVGEGT. V trimming: 6 bases; J trimming: 4 bases; junction bases outside the gene matches: 12. The CDR3 loop spans 15 amino acids. CDR3 region: CASSLPGTESYEQYF. As DNA, the CDR3 is TGTGCCAGCAGCTTACCCGGGACAGAGAGTTACGAGCAGTACTTC.

V usage is TRBV28 and J usage is TRBJ1-1; no clear D gene. Trimming cost V 6 bases and J 0 bases, with 14 bases left between them. CDR1 and CDR2 (germline): MDHEN, SYDVKM. CDR3 length: 15 amino acids. CDR3 amino acids: CASRRPRLMNTEAFF. The CDR3 nucleotides are TGTGCCAGCAGAAGACCCCGCCTGATGAACACTGAAGCTTTCTTT.

Many counts were recorded for this clonotype. The chain is built from TRBV29-1 and TRBJ1-2, with no clear D. V was trimmed by 6 bases and J by 4 bases, leaving 18 bases between them. This CDR3 has 14 amino acids. Per the germline V gene, CDR1 is SQVTM and CDR2 is ANQGSEA. This CDR3 is CSVLGPIATYGYTF. CDR3 nucleotides: TGCAGCGTCCTTGGACCGATTGCTACCTATGGCTACACCTTC.

The V gene is TRBV3-1, the J gene TRBJ2-4, with TRBD1 matching over 8 bases. This CDR3 contains 14 residues. Germline V CDR1 and CDR2: LGHDT, YNNKEL (reference sequence). The trim removed 3 bases at V and 7 bases at J, leaving 5 bases unmatched. The CDR3 loop is CASSHRQGANIQYF. The DNA for the CDR3 is TGTGCCAGCAGCCATCGGCAGGGGGCCAACATTCAGTACTTC.

This clonotype was recorded at least ten times. The V gene is TRBV5-1, the J gene TRBJ2-7, with 14 bases fitting TRBD2. The CDR3 covers 17 residues. The germline CDR1 and CDR2 sequences are SGHRS and YFSETQ. V lost 0 bases and J lost 2; bases outside the gene matches: 4. Here the CDR3 DNA reads TGCGCCAGCAGCTTGGGACTAGCGGGAGGGCCTGCCTACGAGCAGTACTTC. Translating it yields CASSLGLAGGPAYEQYF.

In this sample, this clonotype turned up many times. This chain joins TRBV5-1 and TRBJ2-2; TRBD2 is a possible D gene (5 bases). Trimming took off 5 bases at V and 0 bases at J, with 11 bases between the two ends. The germline V gene has CDR1 SGHRS and CDR2 YFSETQ. The CDR3 loop spans 15 amino acids. CDR3 nucleotide sequence: TGCGCCAGCAGAAGTGATAGCGCGAACACCGGGGAGCTGTTTTTT. Protein: CASRSDSANTGELFF.

This clonotype was recorded many times. V gene TRBV11-2 combines with J gene TRBJ2-5, with 10 bases lining up with TRBD2. V shed 3 bases, J shed 5 bases, and the junction held 9 bases outside the gene matches. Germline lookup yields CDR1 SGHAT and CDR2 FQNNGV. CDR3 length: 16 amino acids. CDR3 loop: CASSLVAGTSDETQYF. CDR3 DNA: TGTGCCAGCAGCTTGGTGGCCGGGACTAGCGATGAGACCCAGTACTTC. Looking up the rest from reference TRBV11-2 and TRBJ2-5 gives the full variable domain: EAGVAQSPRYKIIEKRQSVAFWCNPISGHATLYWYQQILGQGPKLLIQFQNNGVVDDSQLPKDRFSAERLKGVDSTLKIQPAKLEDSAVYLCASSLVAGTSDETQYFGPGTRLLVL.

The table lists this clonotype with many counts. The chain joins TRBV19 to TRBJ1-5; TRBD1 might be the D (6 bases). Germline V gives CDR1 LNHDA, CDR2 SQIVND (reference sequence). CDR3 size: 16 residues. V lost 3 bases to trimming and J lost 5 bases, with 17 bases between them. The CDR3 here is CASSISDTGLDQPQHF. The DNA of the CDR3 is TGTGCCAGTAGTATTTCGGATACAGGGTTGGATCAGCCCCAGCATTTT.

This clonotype showed up many times. CDR3 protein: CASSSTVSYEQYF. In nucleotides, the CDR3 is TGTGCCAGCAGTTCGACAGTTTCCTACGAGCAGTACTTC. The chain combines TRBV28 with TRBJ2-7; a weak D match, TRBD1 (5 bases). CDR3 length: 13 amino acids. CDR1 is MDHEN and CDR2 is SYDVKM in the germline V gene. Trimming pared 4 bases from V and 1 base from J, leaving 8 bases between.

This clonotype came up many times. This chain links TRBV2 with TRBJ1-5, with 9 positions matching TRBD1. With 7 bases clipped from V and 1 base from J, the junction kept 5 bases outside the gene matches. The CDR3 has 15 amino acids. Germline values: CDR1 SNHLY, CDR2 FYNNEI. CDR3 in DNA: TGTGCCAGCAATCTCGACAGGGGGAGCAATCAGCCCCAGCATTTT. Residues: CASNLDRGSNQPQHF.

This clonotype showed up many times. This chain uses TRBV24-1 with TRBJ2-3; D not resolved. Trimming took off 4 bases at V and 4 bases at J, with 8 bases between the two ends. Per germline, CDR1 KGHDR and CDR2 SFDVKD. The CDR3 consists of 13 residues. DNA of the CDR3: TGTGCCACCAGTGAACGGAGAGCAGATACGCAGTATTTT. Translation gives CATSERRADTQYF.

For this clonotype: It is unclear where the CDR3 begins or ends on the DNA, so no DNA is shown, and the CDR3 is as TCRdb lists it. The chain carries TRBV7-2 and TRBJ2-7; TRBD1 is the table's D call, not checked against the DNA. Ends included, the CDR3 has 22 residues. Germline assignment: CDR1 SGHTA and CDR2 FQGNSA. CDR3: CASSFYICSANGGQAHSYEQYF.